Listed below are T cell receptor beta chains from one sample, sequenced in a study of T cell responses to AZD1222 COVID-19 vaccine. Clones were read by immunoSEQ multiplex PCR, and TCRdb kept only the in-frame ones, dropping some. This sample has over 120,000 clones, with roughly 92% found just once. Sequenced here: peripheral blood, sampled on day 0 of AZD1222 vaccination. Receptors were obtained from an adult in good health. CDR3s include the opening cysteine and the closing phenylalanine or tryptophan. A D gene is named only where the DNA matches it firmly. The size field is filled for only some rows; it gives once, few, many or a size class.

TRBJ1-5 | TRBV7-3 | - | - | TGTGCCAGCAGCCCGCAGGCAAATCAGCCCCAGCATTTT | CASSPQANQPQHF
TRBJ1-1 | TRBV7-9 | once | TRBD1 | TGTGCCAGCAGCGAGTCGACAGGGACTGAAGCTTTCTTT | CASSESTGTEAFF
TRBJ1-2 | TRBV28 | - | - | TGTGCCAGCAGTCCCCACATAGATGGCTACACCTTC | CASSPHIDGYTF
TRBJ2-7 | TRBV11-2 | - | TRBD1 | TGTGCCAGCAGACGACCGGGACAGGGCGTCTACGAGCAGTACTTC | CASRRPGQGVYEQYF
TRBJ2-1 | TRBV4-1 | - | - | TGCGCCAGCAGCCACCCGCAGGGGTCAACTAATGAGCAGTTCTTC | CASSHPQGSTNEQFF
TRBJ1-1 | TRBV6-1 | - | TRBD1 | TGTGCCAGCAGTGAAACAGGGGGCGGATTGGAAGCTTTCTTT | CASSETGGGLEAFF
TRBJ2-3 | TRBV5-6 | - | - | TGTGCCAGCAGCTTGGCCGATACGCAGTATTTT | CASSLADTQYF
TRBJ2-3 | TRBV7-9 | - | TRBD1 | TGTGCCAGCGGACAGGCGGTTACGCAGTATTTT | CASGQAVTQYF
TRBJ2-1 | TRBV4-1 | once | TRBD2 | TGCGCCAGCAGCCAAGGACTAGCGGGAGGGGGTGAGCAGTTCTTC | CASSQGLAGGGEQFF
TRBJ1-2 | TRBV13 | - | TRBD1 | TGTGCCAGCAGCTCCTGGGACAGCTTAAACTATGGCTACACCTTC | CASSSWDSLNYGYTF
TRBJ2-2 | TRBV6-1 | - | - | TGTGCCAGCAGTGAAGCTTACGTCCCGGAAGTGAACACCGGGGAGCTGTTTTTT | CASSEAYVPEVNTGELFF
TRBJ2-3 | TRBV11-2 | few | TRBD2 | TGTGCCAGCAGCCCTCGACCTAGCGGCTTGGATACGCAGTATTTT | CASSPRPSGLDTQYF
TRBJ2-7 | TRBV6-5 | - | TRBD2 | TGTGCCAGCAGCCCAACTAGCGGGGGTTACTACGAGCAGTACTTC | CASSPTSGGYYEQYF
TRBJ1-1 | TRBV7-9 | - | - | TGTGCCAGCACCCCGAGGGGGGTTTCGAACACTGAAGCTTTCTTT | CASTPRGVSNTEAFF
TRBJ2-7 | TRBV7-6 | - | TRBD1 | TGTGCCAGCAGCTTAGGAGACAGGGGATCCTACGAGCAGTACTTC | CASSLGDRGSYEQYF
TRBJ1-2 | TRBV4-1 | - | - | TGCGCCAGCAGCCCCTATGCAGGCTATGGCTACACCTTC | CASSPYAGYGYTF
TRBJ2-1 | TRBV11-2 | - | - | TGTGCCAGCGCATTGACTTCTCCCTATGAGCAGTTCTTC | CASALTSPYEQFF
TRBJ1-1 | TRBV28 | - | - | TGTGCCAGCCGCGCCGGACAGCCCACTGAAGCTTTCTTT | CASRAGQPTEAFF
TRBJ2-6 | TRBV28 | - | - | TGTGCCAGCAGCTGGGGATCCGAAACTGGGGCCAACGTCCTGACTTTC | CASSWGSETGANVLTF
TRBJ2-7 | TRBV30 | - | - | TGTGCCTGGACCGACAGTTACGAGCAGTACTTC | CAWTDSYEQYF
TRBJ1-1 | TRBV2 | - | - | TGTGCCAGCGGGCGGGCGCGGCTTGAAGCTTTCTTT | CASGRARLEAFF
TRBJ1-2 | TRBV9 | - | TRBD1 | TGTGCCAGCAGCCCAGGGGGGGACTATGGCTACACCTTC | CASSPGGDYGYTF
TRBJ1-2 | TRBV6-5 | - | - | TGTGCCAGCAGCTCCCCCCAGGGATATGGCTACACCTTC | CASSSPQGYGYTF
TRBJ1-1 | TRBV2 | - | TRBD1 | TGTGCCAGCAGTGGGGACAGGGTCTACCCTCAAGCTTTCTTT | CASSGDRVYPQAFF
TRBJ1-2 | TRBV30 | - | TRBD1 | TGTGCCTGGAGCCCCGGGGACAGGACGGGCTACACCTTC | CAWSPGDRTGYTF
TRBJ1-4 | TRBV10-2 | - | - | TGCGCCAGCAGCCTGAGGACAGTGCCTAATGAAAAACTGTTTTTT | CASSLRTVPNEKLFF
TRBJ2-1 | TRBV24-1 | - | - | TGTGCCACCTCCGGCGGCGTGAGTGACGGCTACAATGAGCAGTTCTTC | CATSGGVSDGYNEQFF
TRBJ1-5 | TRBV24-1 | - | TRBD1 | TGTGCCACCAGTGATTCTAGGACAGGGAGCAATCAGCCCCAGCATTTT | CATSDSRTGSNQPQHF
TRBJ1-2 | TRBV5-6 | - | - | TGTGCCAGCAGTCCTACAGGGAAATATGGCTACACCTTC | CASSPTGKYGYTF
TRBJ1-1 | TRBV30 | - | - | TGTGCCTGGAGCGTTTCTGGGGCGAGCACTGAAGCTTTCTTT | CAWSVSGASTEAFF
TRBJ1-2 | TRBV7-9 | - | TRBD1 | TGTGCCAGCAGCTTTGGGACAGGGGGCTCCACCCATGGCTACACCTTC | CASSFGTGGSTHGYTF
TRBJ2-7 | TRBV15 | - | - | TGTGCCACCAGCAGAGATATGGCAGGAGGGGAGAACGAGCAGTACTTC | CATSRDMAGGENEQYF
TRBJ2-5 | TRBV10-1 | - | - | TGCGCCAGCAGTGACCAGACAGGCCCCGGGGAGACCCAGTACTTC | CASSDQTGPGETQYF
TRBJ1-1 | TRBV7-3 | medium-sized | - | TGTGCCAGCAGCTTAACGCCCGCCGACTGGACTGAAGCTTTCTTT | CASSLTPADWTEAFF
TRBJ2-1 | TRBV11-2 | - | TRBD2 | TGTGCCAGCAGCTTAGATAGGGTCGTGGGACTAGCGGGAGTCTACAATGAGCAGTTCTTC | CASSLDRVVGLAGVYNEQFF
TRBJ2-5 | TRBV7-2 | - | - | TGTGCCAGCAGCGCAAGAATCAGGGGAGAAGAGACCCAGTACTTC | CASSARIRGEETQYF
TRBJ1-2 | TRBV6-5 | - | - | TGTGCCAGCAGAATCGGGGCCGATGGCTACACCTTC | CASRIGADGYTF
TRBJ1-4 | TRBV7-9 | once | TRBD1 | TGTGCCAGCAGCCCCTGGGACAGTCTTAATGAAAAACTGTTTTTT | CASSPWDSLNEKLFF
TRBJ1-1 | TRBV29-1 | - | - | TGCAGCGTTGAACCCTTCTTTATGAACACTGAAGCTTTCTTT | CSVEPFFMNTEAFF
TRBJ2-2 | TRBV13 | - | TRBD2 | TGTGCCAGCAGCTTAGGGCCTGAGGGAGGGATCGCGAACACCGGGGAGCTGTTTTTT | CASSLGPEGGIANTGELFF
TRBJ2-1 | TRBV4-1 | - | - | TGCGCCAGCAGCCAAGGGGGTCCGGACATTTTCAGTGAGCAGTTCTTC | CASSQGGPDIFSEQFF
TRBJ2-5 | TRBV7-2 | - | TRBD2 | TGTGCCAGCAGCCCTAGAGGGCTAGCGGGAGGTGAGACCCAGTACTTC | CASSPRGLAGGETQYF
TRBJ2-7 | TRBV4-1 | - | - | TGCGCCAGCAGCCCTTCAGTGATCACCTACGAGCAGTACTTC | CASSPSVITYEQYF